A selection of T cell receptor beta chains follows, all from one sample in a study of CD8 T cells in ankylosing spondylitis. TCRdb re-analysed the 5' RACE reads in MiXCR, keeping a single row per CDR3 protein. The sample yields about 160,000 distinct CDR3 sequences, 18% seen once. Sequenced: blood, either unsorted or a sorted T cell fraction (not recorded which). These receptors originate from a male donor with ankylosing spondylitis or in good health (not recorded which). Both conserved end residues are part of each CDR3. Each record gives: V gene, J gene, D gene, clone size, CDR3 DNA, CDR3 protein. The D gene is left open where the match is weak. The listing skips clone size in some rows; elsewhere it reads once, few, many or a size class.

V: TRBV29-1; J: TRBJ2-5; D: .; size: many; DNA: TGCAGCGTTGAATGGGGTAGGGGAGAGACCCAGTACTTC; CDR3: CSVEWGRGETQYF
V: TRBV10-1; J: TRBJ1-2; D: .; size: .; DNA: TGCGCCAGCAGCCCGGGACCCAACTATGGCTACACCTTC; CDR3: CASSPGPNYGYTF
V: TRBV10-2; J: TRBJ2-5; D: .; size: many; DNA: TGCGCCAGCAGGAATGAGGGTCAAGAGACCCAGTACTTC; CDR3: CASRNEGQETQYF
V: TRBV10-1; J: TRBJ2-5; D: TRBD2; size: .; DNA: TGCGCCAGCAGTGTATCGCTAGCGGAAGAGACCCAGTACTTC; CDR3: CASSVSLAEETQYF
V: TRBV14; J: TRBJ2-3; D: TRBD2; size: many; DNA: TGTGCCAGCAGCGGTTGGGAGGGTGCAGATACGCAGTATTTT; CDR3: CASSGWEGADTQYF
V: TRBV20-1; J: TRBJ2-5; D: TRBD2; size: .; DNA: TGCAGTGCTAGAGGTGGGACTAGCGGGAGGACGATCCAGACCCAGTACTTC; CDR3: CSARGGTSGRTIQTQYF
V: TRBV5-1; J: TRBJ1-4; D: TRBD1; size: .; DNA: TGCGCCAGCAGCCCGGACAGGGTGGCAACTAATGAAAAACTGTTTTTT; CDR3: CASSPDRVATNEKLFF
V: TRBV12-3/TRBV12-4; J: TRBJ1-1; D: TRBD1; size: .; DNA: TGTGCCAGCAGTTTAGCGGGGACAGGGGTCGAGACTGAAGCTTTCTTT; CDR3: CASSLAGTGVETEAFF
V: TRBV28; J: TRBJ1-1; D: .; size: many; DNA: TGTGCCAGCAGTTTTATGGGACCGATGAACACTGAAGCTTTCTTT; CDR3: CASSFMGPMNTEAFF
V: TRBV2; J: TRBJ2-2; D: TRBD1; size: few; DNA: TGTGCCAGCAAAACAGGGGAGACGAACACCGGGGAGCTGTTTTTT; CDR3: CASKTGETNTGELFF
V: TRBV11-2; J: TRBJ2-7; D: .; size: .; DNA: TGTGCCAGCAGCTTAGATTTTTCCAGGGACGAGCAGTACTTC; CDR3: CASSLDFSRDEQYF
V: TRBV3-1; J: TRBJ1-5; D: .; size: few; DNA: TGTGCCAGCAGCCATGACCCTTACAATCAGCCCCAGCATTTT; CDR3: CASSHDPYNQPQHF
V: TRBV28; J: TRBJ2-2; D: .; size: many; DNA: TGTGCCAGCAGTTTAAGACACTTTGACGGGGAGCTGTTTTTT; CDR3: CASSLRHFDGELFF
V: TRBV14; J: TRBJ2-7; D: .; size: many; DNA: TGTGCCAGCAGCCAAGATACTCGGGAAGTGAGCGAGCAGTACTTC; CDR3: CASSQDTREVSEQYF
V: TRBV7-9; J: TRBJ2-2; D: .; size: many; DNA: TGTGCCAGCAGCGAGGGGTCTTTGGAGCTGTTTTTT; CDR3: CASSEGSLELFF
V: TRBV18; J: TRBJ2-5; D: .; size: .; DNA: TGTGCCAGCGCTTTGGAGCGGACTGGGGAGACCCAGTACTTC; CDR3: CASALERTGETQYF
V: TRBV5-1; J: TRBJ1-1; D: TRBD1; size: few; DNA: TGCGCCAGCAGCCCCGGGACAGGCCTGGAAGACACTGAAGCTTTCTTT; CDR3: CASSPGTGLEDTEAFF
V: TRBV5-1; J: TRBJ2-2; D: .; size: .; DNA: TGCGCCAGCAGCTTGGGGGGATCGAACACCGGGGAGCTGTTTTTT; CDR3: CASSLGGSNTGELFF
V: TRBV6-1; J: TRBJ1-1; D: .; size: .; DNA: TGTGCCAGCAGTGAAGGCCGAGACACTGAAGCTTTCTTT; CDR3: CASSEGRDTEAFF
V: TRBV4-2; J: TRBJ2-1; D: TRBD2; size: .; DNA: TGTGCCAGCAGCCAACGAGCGGGGGGACTAGTTGAGCAGTTCTTC; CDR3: CASSQRAGGLVEQFF
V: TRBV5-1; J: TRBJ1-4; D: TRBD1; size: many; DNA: TGCGCCAGCAATAGGGGGCGCGCGGATGAAAAACTGTTTTTT; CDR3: CASNRGRADEKLFF
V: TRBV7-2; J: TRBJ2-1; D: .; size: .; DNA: TGTGCCAGCAGCTTAGAGGTGCTCGATGAGCAGTTCTTC; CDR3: CASSLEVLDEQFF
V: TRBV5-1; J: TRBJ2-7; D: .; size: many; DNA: TGCGCCAGCAGCTTGGACGGAAGCTACGAGCAGTACTTC; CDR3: CASSLDGSYEQYF
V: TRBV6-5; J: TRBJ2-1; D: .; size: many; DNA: TGTGCCAGCAGTTACTCGGGGGTCTCCTACAATGAGCAGTTCTTC; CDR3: CASSYSGVSYNEQFF
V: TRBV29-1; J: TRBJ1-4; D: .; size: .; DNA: TGCAGCGTTGCTTACAGGGCCCCCGCTAGAGAAAAACTGTTTTTT; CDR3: CSVAYRAPAREKLFF
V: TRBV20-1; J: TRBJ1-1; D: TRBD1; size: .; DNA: TGCAGTGCTAATGGGATTCCGGGACAGGGTGAGGGACGGAACACTGAAGCTTTCTTT; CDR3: CSANGIPGQGEGRNTEAFF
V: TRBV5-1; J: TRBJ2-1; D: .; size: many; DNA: TGCGCCAGCAGCTTTCACGCTGAGGTTTATACCTACAATGAGCAGTTCTTC; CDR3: CASSFHAEVYTYNEQFF
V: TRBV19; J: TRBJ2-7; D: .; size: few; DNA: TGTGCCAGTAGCTCAGGAATTACGAGCTCCTACGAGCAGTACTTC; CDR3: CASSSGITSSYEQYF
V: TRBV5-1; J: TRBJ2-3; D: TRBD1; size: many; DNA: TGCGCCAGCAGCCTAACGGGACAGCGCACAGATACGCAGTATTTT; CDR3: CASSLTGQRTDTQYF
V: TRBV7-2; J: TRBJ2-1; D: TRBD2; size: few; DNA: TGTGCCAGCAGCTTAATGTCGGGAGGGCAAAATGAGCAGTTCTTC; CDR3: CASSLMSGGQNEQFF
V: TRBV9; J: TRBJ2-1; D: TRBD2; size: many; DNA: TGTGCCAGCAGCGTCAGAGGGGTTGTACTAGCGGACGCCTACAATGAGCAGTTCTTC; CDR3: CASSVRGVVLADAYNEQFF
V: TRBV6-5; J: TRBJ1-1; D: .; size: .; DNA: TGTGCCAGCAGTTACGGAAGGGGAATGAACACTGAAGCTTTCTTT; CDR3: CASSYGRGMNTEAFF